This TCR beta chain emerged from a study of T cell responses to AZD1222 COVID-19 vaccine. This table comes from immunoSEQ multiplex PCR, and its TCRdb copy is limited to in-frame clones, with some not included. The sample carries 110,000 or so clones, approximately 90% recorded once. The germline gives CDR1 KGHSH, CDR2 LQKENI. The ends lost 5 bases at V and 7 bases at J; junction bases unmatched: 6. This CDR3 has 14 residues. This TCR came from an adult who received the AZD1222 COVID-19 vaccine. The material was peripheral blood, obtained 28 days after the second AZD1222 dose. This chain connects TRBV18 to TRBJ1-4, with 8 bases that match TRBD1. DNA of the CDR3: TGTGCCAGCTCATCAGACAGGGGTGGTGAAAAACTGTTTTTT. Amino acids: CASSSDRGGEKLFF.